This T cell receptor (beta chain) was captured in a study of blood T cell repertoires in COVID-19. Data came from immunoSEQ multiplex PCR; TCRdb stores just in-frame clones and leaves some out. The sample shows 60,000 to 70,000 clones, roughly 85% of them seen only once. The receptor's source is a human donor in a cohort sampled during active COVID-19. The sequencing input was peripheral blood.

The CDR3 spells CASSLGGLARYNEQFF. CDR3 DNA sequence: TGTGCCAGCAGCTTAGGGGGACTAGCGAGGTACAATGAGCAGTTCTTC. The chain combines TRBV7-2 with TRBJ2-1, with TRBD2 matching over 10 bases. Unmatched junction bases numbered 4, after V lost 1 base and J lost 4 bases. Germline V CDR1 and CDR2: SGHTA, FQGNSA. The CDR3 has 16 amino acids. Using reference TRBV7-2 and TRBJ2-1 for the parts outside the CDR3, the full variable domain is GAGVSQSPSNKVTEKGKDVELRCDPISGHTALYWYRQSLGQGLEFLIYFQGNSAPDKSGLPSDRFSAERTGGSVSTLTIQRTQQEDSAVYLCASSLGGLARYNEQFFGPGTRLTVL.